These 7 T cell receptor beta chains share one sample of origin, sequenced in a study of blood T cell repertoires in COVID-19. Produced via immunoSEQ multiplex PCR; TCRdb's table is partial and in-frame only. The sample lists some 270,000 clones, approximately 91% occurring once. Sequencing was performed on PBMCs or T cells enriched from blood (not recorded which). The origin of the receptors is a woman in her thirties or forties who had recovered from COVID-19.

The rearrangement uses TRBV12-2 and TRBJ2-7; the table's D gene call, TRBD2, was not cross checked with the DNA. TRBV12-2 is flagged as a pseudogene. The CDR3 consists of 15 residues. The CDR3 is CASRRGGPVHYEQYF. Here the CDR3 DNA reads TGTGCAAGTCGCCGCGGCGGGCCCGTTCACTACGAGCAGTACTTC.

This chain links TRBV7-9 with TRBJ1-3, with 7 bases identical to TRBD1. Germline loops: CDR1 SEHNR, CDR2 FQNEAQ (reference sequence). The CDR3 covers 14 residues. The junction had 3 bases not matched to a gene; V was cut back by 5 bases and J by 2 bases. The CDR3 DNA reads as TGTGCCAGCAGCCGGGACAGAGCTGGAAACACCATATATTTT. This translates into CASSRDRAGNTIYF.

The chain employs TRBV2 and TRBJ2-3; D gene ambiguous. Trimming took 5 bases from V and 3 from J, leaving 9 bases between them. CDR3 size: 13 residues. CDR1 and CDR2 (germline): SNHLY, FYNNEI. The CDR3: CASSLYETDTQYF. The CDR3 nucleotides are TGTGCCAGCAGTCTCTATGAGACAGATACGCAGTATTTT.

The table lists this clone with a count of one. V usage is TRBV14 and J usage is TRBJ1-1; tentative D call: TRBD1 (6 bases). V was shortened by 5 bases and J by 5 bases, with 12 bases between the two germline ends. The CDR3 length is 13 residues. Per the germline V gene, CDR1 is SGHDN and CDR2 is FVKESK. The CDR3 bases are TGTGCCAGCAGCTACCAGGGGTATACTGAAGCTTTCTTT. This codes for CASSYQGYTEAFF.

The genes are TRBV7-9 and TRBJ1-1, with TRBD1 identical over 9 bases. J was trimmed by 5 bases and V by 5 bases; bases with no gene match: 3. The CDR3 runs to 13 residues. CDR1 SEHNR and CDR2 FQNEAQ come from the germline V gene (reference sequence). CDR3 amino acids: CASSKQGATEAFF. The CDR3 bases are TGTGCCAGCAGCAAACAGGGGGCAACTGAAGCTTTCTTT. The complete variable domain, with remaining parts taken from reference TRBV7-9 and TRBJ1-1, reads DTGVSQNPRHKITKRGQNVTFRCDPISEHNRLYWYRQTLGQGPEFLTYFQNEAQLEKSRLLSDRFSAERPKGSFSTLEIQRTEQGDSAMYLCASSKQGATEAFFGQGTRLTVV.

J is TRBJ2-7 and V is TRBV19, with D perhaps TRBD1 (6 bases). V lost 3 bases to trimming and J lost 3 bases, with 15 bases between them. Germline V gene lookup returns CDR1 LNHDA and CDR2 SQIVND (reference sequence). CDR3 length equals 15 residues. CDR3 DNA: TGTGCCAGTAGTATCGGCAAGGGGGTTCGCTACGAGCAGTACTTC. Translation: CASSIGKGVRYEQYF.

The chain uses TRBV7-2 and TRBJ1-5; a weak D match, TRBD1 (5 bases). The CDR3 spans 13 residues. V was shortened by 1 base and J by 7 bases, with 8 bases between the two germline ends. Per the germline V gene, CDR1 is SGHTA and CDR2 is FQGNSA. The CDR3 sequence: CASSLDGGQPQHF. In nucleotides, the CDR3 is TGTGCCAGCAGCTTAGACGGGGGGCAGCCCCAGCATTTT.